Listed below are T cell receptor beta chains from one sample, sequenced in a study of blood T cell repertoires in COVID-19. Sequencing used immunoSEQ multiplex PCR; TCRdb keeps in-frame clones, though not all of them. The sample holds roughly 100,000 clones, 86% seen once. The sequenced material came from peripheral blood. The receptors derive from a woman aged 80 or older with acute or convalescent COVID-19. Both conserved end residues are part of each CDR3. Each record gives: V gene, J gene, D gene, clone size, CDR3 DNA, CDR3 protein. A D gene is named only where the DNA matches it firmly. Clone sizes are given selectively: once, few, many, or a class where the clone is expanded.

TRBV7-9	TRBJ1-1	.	.	TGTGCCAGCAGCTTGTCACAGGCCAACACTGAAGCTTTCTTT	CASSLSQANTEAFF
TRBV5-4	TRBJ1-1	.	once	TGTGCCAGCAGCTTGGCCGCGGGGGCCGGCACTGAAGCTTTCTTT	CASSLAAGAGTEAFF
TRBV6-5	TRBJ2-5	TRBD2	.	TGTGCCAGCAGTTACTCGGGGACTAGCACTCAGACCCAGTACTTC	CASSYSGTSTQTQYF
TRBV6-6	TRBJ1-1	.	.	TGTGCCAGCAGTTCCTCGACGGGTAACACTGAAGCTTTCTTT	CASSSSTGNTEAFF
TRBV27	TRBJ2-7	.	once	TGTGCCAGCAGTTTAGCGGGGCTGGACGAGCAGTACTTC	CASSLAGLDEQYF
TRBV2	TRBJ2-1	.	once	TGTGCCAGCAGGCCGGGACTTAGCTCCTACAATGAGCAGTTCTTC	CASRPGLSSYNEQFF
TRBV6-6	TRBJ1-1	TRBD1	.	TGTGCCAGCAGTTCCTATGACAGGGGCACTGAAGCTTTCTTT	CASSSYDRGTEAFF
TRBV2	TRBJ1-1	.	.	TGTGCCACCTCGATCGGCAGGTCGAACACTGAAGCTTTCTTT	CATSIGRSNTEAFF
TRBV2	TRBJ1-4	TRBD1	once	TGTGCCAGCAGGGCGACAGGGACTAATGAAAAACTGTTTTTT	CASRATGTNEKLFF
TRBV7-2	TRBJ1-1	TRBD1	once	TGTGCCAGCAGCTTGGACAGGGCCTACACTGAAGCTTTCTTT	CASSLDRAYTEAFF
TRBV7-3	TRBJ1-2	.	.	TGTGCCAGCAGCTTAAGCAGGGAGGACGGCTACACCTTC	CASSLSREDGYTF
TRBV3-1/TRBV3-2	TRBJ1-1	.	.	TGTGCCAGCAGCCATTGGACAGACCGCACTGAAGCTTTCTTT	CASSHWTDRTEAFF
TRBV11-2	TRBJ1-1	TRBD1	.	TGTGCCAGCAGCTTGCAGGGGGCTAATTCGAACACTGAAGCTTTCTTT	CASSLQGANSNTEAFF
TRBV6-2/TRBV6-3	TRBJ2-3	TRBD2	.	TGTGCCAGCAGTTCCCCTAGCGGGGGGACCACAGATACGCAGTATTTT	CASSSPSGGTTDTQYF
TRBV30	TRBJ1-3	.	.	TGTGCCTGGAGTGTACGGGGGGCTCGGGGAAACACCATATATTTT	CAWSVRGARGNTIYF
TRBV10-3	TRBJ2-3	TRBD2	.	TGTGCCACCAACAAAGCTAGCGGGTACACAGATACGCAGTATTTT	CATNKASGYTDTQYF
TRBV2	TRBJ1-2	.	.	TGTGCCAGCAGTGAAGGTACAGGTCCGGACTATGGCTACACCTTC	CASSEGTGPDYGYTF